The T cell receptor (beta chain) described here comes from a study of blood T cells in healthy people across ages. For the second PCR, which ran for about 6 to 11 cycles, a sample-barcoded 5' primer and a J-beta primer mix were used. Each CDR3 protein gets one entry after TCRdb re-called the 5' RACE reads with MiXCR. This table has about 800,000 distinct CDR3 sequences, about 25% appearing once. CDR1 LGHDT and CDR2 YNNKEL come from the germline V gene (reference sequence). Trimming took 0 bases from V and 2 from J; bases not matched to a gene: 9. The CDR3 sequence is 17 residues long. Total RNA extracted from each sample amounted to at least 5 micrograms. This sample also appeared in a second study, on T cells of mothers and their children. From that report: Similar thymic selection effects on TCR recombination output appear in pairs, both related and unrelated. Nobody spotted any persistent microchimeric T cell clones.

The chain couples TRBV3-1 to TRBJ2-7, with 8 bases aligning to TRBD2. Sequences were obtained from blood. This clonotype was sampled from a boy under 18 in good health. The chain's CDR3 is CASSQDWWLAGTYEQYF. In DNA form, the CDR3 reads TGTGCCAGCAGCCAAGATTGGTGGCTAGCGGGCACCTACGAGCAGTACTTC.